This T cell receptor beta chain was documented in a study of identifying expanded T cells in peripheral blood. Whole-study findings and limits: Over about two and four weeks, about 16.4 and 19 clones changed, versus around 1.2 between replicates.

TCRdb keeps only in-frame clones here, not all; method: immunoSEQ multiplex PCR. The sample lists 50,000 to 65,000 clones; roughly nine tenths were seen once. Healthy donors had no documented immune events, such as infections, while sampled. The junction had 8 bases not matched to a gene; V was cut back by 2 bases and J by 3 bases. CDR3 length equals 18 residues. Germline CDR1 and CDR2: SGDLS and YYNGEE. Regarding this clone: Its antigen is currently unknown.

The receptor was isolated from a person between 18 and 75 years old in good health. The sample was blood. V is TRBV9 and J is TRBJ2-2, with 12 bases aligning to TRBD2. This CDR3 reads CASSVTSGRYIHTGELFF. Written as DNA, the CDR3 is TGTGCCAGCAGCGTCACTAGCGGGAGGTATATCCACACCGGGGAGCTGTTTTTT.